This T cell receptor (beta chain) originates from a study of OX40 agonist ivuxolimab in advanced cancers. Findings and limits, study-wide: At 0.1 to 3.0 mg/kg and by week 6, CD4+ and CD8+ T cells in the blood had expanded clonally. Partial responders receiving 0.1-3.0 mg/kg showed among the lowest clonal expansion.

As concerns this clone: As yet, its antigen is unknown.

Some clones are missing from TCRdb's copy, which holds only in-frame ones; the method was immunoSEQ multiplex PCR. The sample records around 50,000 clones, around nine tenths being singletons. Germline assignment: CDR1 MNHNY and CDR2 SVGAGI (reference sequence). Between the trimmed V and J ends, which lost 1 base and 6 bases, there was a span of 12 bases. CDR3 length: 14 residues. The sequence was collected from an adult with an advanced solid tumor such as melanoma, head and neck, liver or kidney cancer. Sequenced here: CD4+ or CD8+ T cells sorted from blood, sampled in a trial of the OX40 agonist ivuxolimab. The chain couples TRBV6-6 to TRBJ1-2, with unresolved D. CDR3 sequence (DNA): TGTGCCAGCAGTTACTTGACAAGGGAGAATGGCTACACCTTC. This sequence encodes CASSYLTRENGYTF.